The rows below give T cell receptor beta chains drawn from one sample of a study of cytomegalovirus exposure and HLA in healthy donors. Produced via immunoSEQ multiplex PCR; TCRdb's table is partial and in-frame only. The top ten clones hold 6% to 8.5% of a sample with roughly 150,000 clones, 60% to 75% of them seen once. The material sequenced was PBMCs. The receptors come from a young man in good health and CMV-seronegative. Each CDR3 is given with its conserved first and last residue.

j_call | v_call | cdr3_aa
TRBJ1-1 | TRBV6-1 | CASSKQGDTEAFF
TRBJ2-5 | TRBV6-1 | CASSEEHYETQYF
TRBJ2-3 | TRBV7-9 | CASSDTGGRDTQYF
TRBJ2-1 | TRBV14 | CASSRLTSGGPYEQFF
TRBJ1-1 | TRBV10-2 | CASSSRVGSTEAFF
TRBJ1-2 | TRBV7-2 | CASSLAGTRGYTF
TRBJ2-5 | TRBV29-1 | CSVSTGGETQYF
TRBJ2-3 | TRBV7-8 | CASSLVRRASGLTDTQYF
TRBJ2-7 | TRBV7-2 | CASSLPEYEQYF
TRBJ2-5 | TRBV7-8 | CASSLGATRETQYF
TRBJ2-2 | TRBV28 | CASLRSPTGELAANTGELFF
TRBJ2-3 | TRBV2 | CASRTVPDTQYF
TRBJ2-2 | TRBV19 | CASSPGGGLVTGELFF
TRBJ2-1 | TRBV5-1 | CASSHGDRGYNEQFF
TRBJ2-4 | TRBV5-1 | CASTSGQGANIQYF
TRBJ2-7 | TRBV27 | CASSLTGGLSYEQYF
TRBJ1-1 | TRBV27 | CASCLNRGETEAFF
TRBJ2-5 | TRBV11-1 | CASSLGGEETQYF
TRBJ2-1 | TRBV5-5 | CASRAGGREVNEQFF
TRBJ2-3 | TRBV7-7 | CASSYSQGAGTGRISDTQYF
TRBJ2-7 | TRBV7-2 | CASSLGLDPNEQYF
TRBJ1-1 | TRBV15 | CATSRETDNLNTEAFF
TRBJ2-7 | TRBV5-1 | CASSPTLGLGTSYEQYF
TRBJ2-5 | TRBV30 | CAWDLAGGLQETQYF
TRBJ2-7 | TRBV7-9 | CASSLALAGGFYEQYF
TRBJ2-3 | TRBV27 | CASRRGVSDTQYF
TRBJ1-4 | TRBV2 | CASSVTGPEEKLFF
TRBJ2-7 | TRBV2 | CASSADRSSYEQYF
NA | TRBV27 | CASSLGTGFSYEQYF
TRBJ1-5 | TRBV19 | CASSIPMRPGQPQHF
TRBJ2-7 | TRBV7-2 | CASSSVVEQYF
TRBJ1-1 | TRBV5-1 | CASSLVRGGSTEAFF
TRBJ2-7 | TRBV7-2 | CASSFRYSGTYEQYF
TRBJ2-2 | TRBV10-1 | CASSTGSRATGELFF
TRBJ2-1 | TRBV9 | CASSSRTSFSNEQFF
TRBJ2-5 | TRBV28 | CASQEPRRAQYF
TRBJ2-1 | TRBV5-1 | CASSPLGYGTIEQFF
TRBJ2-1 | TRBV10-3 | CAIHPGQGAPNPYNEQFF
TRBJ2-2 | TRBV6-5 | CATYRGDTGELFF
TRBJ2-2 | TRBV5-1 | CASGQGGNTGELFF